This is a list of T cell receptor beta chains from one sample in a study of CD8 T cells in Susac syndrome. One entry per CDR3 protein, called by TCRdb with MiXCR from the immunoSEQ multiplex PCR reads. The sample includes approximately 150,000 distinct CDR3 sequences, roughly 94% of them seen just once. Sequenced sample: CD4+ T cells from PBMCs. The receptors derive from a human donor in good health. CDR3s include the opening cysteine and the closing phenylalanine or tryptophan. A D gene is named only where the DNA matches it firmly. Some rows have no size entry. The others give once, few or many, or a class for an expanded clone.

j_call v_call clone_size d_call cdr3_aa cdr3_nt
TRBJ2-2 TRBV12-3/TRBV12-4 . . CASTPGFGRGATGELFF TGTGCCAGCACCCCCGGTTTCGGGAGAGGGGCCACCGGGGAGCTGTTTTTT
TRBJ1-2 TRBV21-1 once . CASSQRAGYGYTF TGTGCCAGCAGCCAAAGGGCGGGGTATGGCTACACCTTC
TRBJ2-3 TRBV12-3/TRBV12-4 . . CASSSPSTSTDTQYF TGTGCCAGCAGTTCTCCTAGCACAAGCACAGATACGCAGTATTTT
TRBJ2-3 TRBV7-9 . TRBD2 CASSFRLAASTDTQYF TGTGCCAGCAGCTTTCGACTAGCTGCTAGCACAGATACGCAGTATTTT
TRBJ1-2 TRBV20-1 . TRBD1 CSAADRTNYGYTF TGCAGTGCGGCGGACAGGACTAACTATGGCTACACCTTC
TRBJ2-7 TRBV27 . . CASSPTASPSAQYF TGTGCCAGCTCCCCAACAGCTAGCCCATCGGCGCAGTACTTC
TRBJ1-1 TRBV12-3/TRBV12-4 once . CASSFRGDSEAFF TGTGCCAGCAGTTTTCGGGGCGACTCTGAAGCTTTCTTT
TRBJ1-4 TRBV11-2 . TRBD1 CASSPGTGGSEKLFF TGTGCCAGCAGCCCTGGGACAGGGGGCTCGGAAAAACTGTTTTTT
TRBJ2-1 TRBV20-1 . . CSAITPTRQFF TGCAGTGCCATCACTCCAACTCGGCAGTTCTTC
TRBJ1-1 TRBV7-9 . . CASSGSEAFF TGTGCCAGCAGCGGCTCTGAAGCTTTCTTT
TRBJ2-7 TRBV5-1 . . CASSLIAHSSSYEQYF TGCGCCAGCAGCTTGATCGCACACTCAAGCTCCTACGAGCAGTACTTC
TRBJ2-3 TRBV29-1 once TRBD2 CSVEGLLWEGLTDTQYF TGCAGCGTTGAAGGCCTTTTGTGGGAGGGGCTCACAGATACGCAGTATTTT
TRBJ1-4 TRBV20-1 . . CSARVGLREKLFF TGCAGTGCTAGAGTCGGGCTTCGGGAAAAACTGTTTTTT
TRBJ2-7 TRBV2 . TRBD2 CASSESTTSGQLSYEQYF TGTGCCAGCAGTGAGTCGACGACTAGCGGGCAACTCTCCTACGAGCAGTACTTC
TRBJ2-2 TRBV20-1 . TRBD2 CSAQEGSGRRTGELFF TGCAGTGCGCAGGAGGGTAGCGGGAGACGAACCGGGGAGCTGTTTTTT
TRBJ2-5 TRBV7-2 . TRBD2 CASSALAGGETQYF TGTGCCAGCAGCGCCCTAGCGGGGGGGGAGACCCAGTACTTC
TRBJ1-1 TRBV18 . . CASSPINGNTEAFF TGTGCCAGCTCACCAATCAACGGGAACACTGAAGCTTTCTTT
TRBJ2-5 TRBV9 . TRBD1 CASSVGRGPGAETQYF TGTGCCAGCAGCGTAGGAAGGGGGCCCGGGGCAGAGACCCAGTACTTC
TRBJ2-3 TRBV4-2 few TRBD2 CASSQGLASTDTQYF TGTGCCAGCAGCCAAGGACTAGCTAGCACAGATACGCAGTATTTT
TRBJ1-5 TRBV10-3 . . CAISESGGAVDQPQHF TGTGCCATCAGTGAGTCAGGAGGGGCGGTCGATCAGCCCCAGCATTTT
TRBJ2-7 TRBV5-1 . . CASSSTGGKYEQYF TGCGCCAGCAGCTCGACAGGAGGTAAATACGAGCAGTACTTC
TRBJ1-2 TRBV3-1 . . CASSRRGINYGYTF TGTGCCAGCAGCCGCAGAGGGATTAACTATGGCTACACCTTC
TRBJ2-5 TRBV6-5 . . CASSYSVGNQETQYF TGTGCCAGCAGTTACTCAGTCGGGAACCAAGAGACCCAGTACTTC
TRBJ1-2 TRBV5-4 once . CASSLHRAPIYGYTF TGTGCCAGCAGCTTGCACAGGGCCCCTATCTATGGCTACACCTTC
TRBJ1-1 TRBV12-3/TRBV12-4 once TRBD1 CASTLRGPLLAEAFF TGTGCCAGCACCCTCAGGGGGCCCCTGCTTGCTGAAGCTTTCTTT
TRBJ1-2 TRBV4-1 once . CASSQVQEIYGYTF TGCGCCAGCAGCCAAGTACAGGAGATCTATGGCTACACCTTC
TRBJ2-7 TRBV18 . . CASPPLPDTYEQYF TGTGCCAGCCCACCATTGCCCGACACCTACGAGCAGTACTTC
TRBJ1-1 TRBV29-1 . . CSVDDRYTEAFF TGCAGCGTTGATGATCGGTACACTGAAGCTTTCTTT
TRBJ1-2 TRBV6-1 . . CASSETGDYGYTF TGTGCCAGCAGTGAGACAGGAGATTATGGCTACACCTTC
TRBJ2-3 TRBV6-4 . TRBD2 CASSPLAGGPVDTQYF TGTGCCAGCAGCCCTCTAGCGGGAGGGCCGGTAGATACGCAGTATTTT
TRBJ1-2 TRBV6-5 . . CASSSQKGGYTF TGTGCCAGCAGTTCGCAGAAGGGTGGCTACACCTTC
TRBJ1-1 TRBV7-9 . . CASSRAIQNTEAFF TGTGCCAGCAGCCGTGCGATCCAGAACACTGAAGCTTTCTTT
TRBJ2-2 TRBV11-2 . . CASNLWRSNTGELFF TGTGCCAGCAACCTGTGGAGATCGAACACCGGGGAGCTGTTTTTT
TRBJ2-3 TRBV2 . . CASGRDSTDTQYF TGTGCCAGCGGAAGAGACAGCACAGATACGCAGTATTTT
TRBJ1-2 TRBV12-3/TRBV12-4 . TRBD1 CASSSTGQMNYGYTF TGTGCCAGCAGTTCCACGGGACAGATGAACTATGGCTACACCTTC
TRBJ2-7 TRBV19 . TRBD1 CASMANNRGSEQYF TGTGCCAGTATGGCCAACAACAGGGGCAGCGAGCAGTACTTC
TRBJ2-5 TRBV7-2 . . CASSSSYQETQYF TGTGCCAGCAGCTCCTCCTATCAAGAGACCCAGTACTTC
TRBJ1-4 TRBV7-9 once . CASSARLRGKLFF TGTGCCAGCAGCGCCAGACTTAGGGGAAAACTGTTTTTT
TRBJ1-5 TRBV5-6 . . CASSLGPNQPQHF TGTGCCAGCAGCTTGGGCCCAAATCAGCCCCAGCATTTT
TRBJ2-5 TRBV7-2 . TRBD1 CASSFNDGQGARETQYF TGTGCCAGCAGCTTCAACGACGGACAGGGGGCGAGGGAGACCCAGTACTTC
TRBJ1-2 TRBV5-1 . . CASSLGDQPSVGYGYTF TGCGCCAGCAGCTTGGGGGACCAACCCTCGGTGGGCTATGGCTACACCTTC
TRBJ1-2 TRBV7-8 . TRBD1 CASSLVRTGGSGYTF TGTGCCAGCAGCTTAGTCAGGACAGGGGGTAGTGGCTACACCTTC
TRBJ2-6 TRBV7-9 . . CASSPPRRANVLTF TGTGCCAGCAGCCCCCCGAGGAGGGCCAACGTCCTGACTTTC
TRBJ2-7 TRBV29-1 few . CSVADRPYEQYF TGCAGCGTTGCTGACAGACCCTACGAGCAGTACTTC
TRBJ2-2 TRBV28 . . CASLRGGNTGELFF TGTGCCAGCCTACGGGGCGGGAACACCGGGGAGCTGTTTTTT
TRBJ2-6 TRBV5-1 . . CASSLNSFGSGANVLTF TGCGCCAGCAGCTTGAACAGCTTCGGGTCGGGGGCCAACGTCCTGACTTTC
TRBJ1-2 TRBV19 . . CASSIEAANYGYTF TGTGCCAGTAGTATAGAAGCGGCTAACTATGGCTACACCTTC
TRBJ2-7 TRBV29-1 . . CSVETQFSYEQYF TGCAGCGTTGAGACTCAGTTTTCCTACGAGCAGTACTTC
TRBJ2-7 TRBV5-1 . . CASSLAGMRSYEQYF TGCGCCAGCAGCTTGGCCGGGATGCGCTCCTACGAGCAGTACTTC